The clone carrying this TCR beta chain was picked up a small number of times. Original data processing: For nucleated cells, counts were estimated from reference gene primer amplification. Here immunoSEQ multiplex PCR was the method, and the copy in TCRdb shows in-frame clones only, minus some. V and J calls and clone size are as listed in that table; D and trimming were resolved from the DNA. Among almost 350,000 clones listed, 88% were seen once. V was clipped by 1 base and J by 4 bases; unmatched bases: 5. This CDR3 has 15 residues. CDR1 is LNHNV, CDR2 YYDKDF, per germline (reference sequence). The data were taken from a study of blood T cell repertoires in COVID-19. No more than 2 weeks before study entry, exposed participants had met a case of COVID-19.

The chain links TRBV15 to TRBJ1-2, with 8 bases fitting TRBD1. The sequence was collected from a woman in her twenties or thirties who had been exposed to COVID-19. The sequenced sample was PBMCs or T cells enriched from blood (not recorded which). The CDR3 DNA reads as TGTGCCACCAGCAGAGTCACAGGGGGGAGCTATGGCTACACCTTC. Protein: CATSRVTGGSYGYTF.